One sample yielded the 18 T cell receptor beta chains listed below, sequenced in a study of T cell responses to AZD1222 COVID-19 vaccine. Generated by immunoSEQ multiplex PCR, the TCRdb table keeps only in-frame clones and is missing some. The repertoire includes about 92,000 clones, around nine tenths of them detected once, and under 13% sits in the top ten. The starting material was peripheral blood, obtained on day 0 of MenACWY control vaccination. The receptors were sampled from an adult in good health.

This chain joins TRBV6-5 and TRBJ1-1; the D is unclear. Per germline, CDR1 MNHEY and CDR2 SVGAGI. Trimming pared 2 bases from V and 7 bases from J, leaving 8 bases between. The CDR3 has 12 amino acids. The DNA of the CDR3 is TGTGCCAGCAGTTACGTATGGGGTGAAGCTTTCTTT. Amino acids: CASSYVWGEAFF.

V is TRBV9 and J is TRBJ1-4; the D is unclear. This CDR3 is built from 13 residues. Trimming pared 3 bases from V and 5 bases from J, leaving 8 bases between. Germline CDR1 reads SGDLS; CDR2 reads YYNGEE. In nucleotides, the CDR3 is TGTGCCAGCAGCGCGACGGTAAATGAAAAACTGTTTTTT. Its protein is CASSATVNEKLFF.

V is TRBV19 and J is TRBJ2-1; perhaps TRBD2 as D (6 bases). Trimming took off 0 bases at V and 10 bases at J, with 10 bases between the two ends. In germline, CDR1 is LNHDA, CDR2 SQIVND (reference sequence). The CDR3 is made up of 13 amino acids. The CDR3 sequence is CASSIDRDLEQFF. CDR3 nucleotides: TGTGCCAGTAGTATAGATCGGGACTTGGAGCAGTTCTTC.

This chain links TRBV7-8 with TRBJ2-1; TRBD1 aligns across 9 bases. The CDR3 contains 14 residues. The germline V gene encodes CDR1 SGHVS and CDR2 FQNEAQ. With V trimmed by 2 bases and J by 9 bases, 5 bases remained unmatched. The CDR3 region is CASSLRDRVREQFF. CDR3 nucleotides: TGTGCCAGCAGCTTAAGGGACAGGGTCCGTGAGCAGTTCTTC.

The V call is TRBV28, the J call TRBJ2-7; D is perhaps TRBD1 (7 bases). Germline-derived CDR1 and CDR2 are MDHEN and SYDVKM. The CDR3 totals 16 residues. V was clipped by 4 bases and J by 5 bases, with 21 bases between them. The CDR3 here is CASSSPGVTGSHEQYF. The CDR3 DNA reads TGTGCCAGCAGTTCACCGGGGGTGACAGGGTCCCACGAGCAGTACTTC.

This chain uses TRBV11-1 with TRBJ2-7, with 10 bases fitting TRBD1. The V gene's germline CDR1 is SGHAT and CDR2 FQDESV (reference sequence). This CDR3 contains 15 residues. V lost 5 bases, J lost 1 base, and 5 bases stayed unmatched. The CDR3 loop reads CASSNRDRGSYEQYF. CDR3 bases: TGTGCCAGCAGCAACCGGGACAGGGGTTCCTACGAGCAGTACTTC.

The rearrangement uses TRBV10-2 and TRBJ2-2, with D hard to call. This CDR3 region has 15 residues. Germline V gene data show CDR1 as WSHSY and CDR2 as SAAADI. Between the trimmed V and J ends, which lost 0 bases and 1 base, there was a span of 6 bases. The CDR3 DNA reads TGCGCCAGCAGTGAGTCGGGAAGGAACACCGGGGAGCTGTTTTTT. Protein product: CASSESGRNTGELFF.

The chain is built from TRBV7-2 and TRBJ1-1, with D tentatively TRBD1 (6 bases). CDR1 and CDR2 from the germline V gene are SGHTA and FQGNSA. Trimming took off 5 bases at V and 4 bases at J, with 11 bases between the two ends. The CDR3 totals 13 residues. In DNA form, the CDR3 reads TGTGCCAGCAGCGAGGGGGGAGGCACTGAAGCTTTCTTT. It yields the protein CASSEGGGTEAFF.

The chain links TRBV7-9 to TRBJ1-2; D gene unclear. The CDR3 length is 10 residues. Trimming removed 5 bases from V and 8 bases from J, with 6 bases in between. Germline CDR1 SEHNR, CDR2 FQNEAQ (reference sequence). In DNA form, the CDR3 reads TGTGCCAGCAGCCATACCGGCTACACCTTC. It specifies CASSHTGYTF. Looking up the rest from reference TRBV7-9 and TRBJ1-2 gives the full variable domain: DTGVSQNPRHKITKRGQNVTFRCDPISEHNRLYWYRQTLGQGPEFLTYFQNEAQLEKSRLLSDRFSAERPKGSFSTLEIQRTEQGDSAMYLCASSHTGYTFGSGTRLTVV.

J is TRBJ2-1 and V is TRBV28; D may be TRBD1 (6 bases). Trimming cost V 3 bases and J 3 bases, with 15 bases left between them. This CDR3 has 16 amino acids. Germline V gene data show CDR1 as MDHEN and CDR2 as SYDVKM. CDR3 bases: TGTGCCAGCAGTTTCTCTGGGGGCAATTTCTACAATGAGCAGTTCTTC. The encoded protein is CASSFSGGNFYNEQFF. Complete variable domain (other parts from reference TRBV28 and TRBJ2-1): DVKVTQSSRYLVKRTGEKVFLECVQDMDHENMFWYRQDPGLGLRLIYFSYDVKMKEKGDIPEGYSVSREKKERFSLILESASTNQTSMYLCASSFSGGNFYNEQFFGPGTRLTVL.

The chain links TRBV5-1 to TRBJ1-3; D gene uncertain. V lost 1 base and J 0 bases, leaving 11 bases between the germline ends. CDR3 length: 16 residues. Germline V gives CDR1 SGHRS, CDR2 YFSETQ. In DNA, the CDR3 is TGCGCCAGCAGCTTGAGTGGACCCAGCTCTGGAAACACCATATATTTT. This sequence encodes CASSLSGPSSGNTIYF.

The chain recombines TRBV4-1 with TRBJ2-1; a weak D match, TRBD1 (5 bases). V dropped 2 bases and J dropped 6 bases, with 17 bases sitting between them. The length of the CDR3 is 16 residues. Per germline, CDR1 MGHRA and CDR2 YSYEKL. CDR3: CASSQKFNQGINEQFF. The DNA for the CDR3 is TGCGCCAGCAGCCAAAAATTCAACCAGGGAATCAATGAGCAGTTCTTC.

The genes are TRBV14 and TRBJ1-3; no firm D call. This CDR3 has 13 residues. Germline V CDR1 and CDR2: SGHDN, FVKESK. Trimming left V 2 bases short and J 4 bases short, with 6 bases between. This chain's CDR3 is CASSQLSGNTIYF. For the CDR3, the DNA is TGTGCCAGCAGCCAACTCAGCGGAAACACCATATATTTT.

This chain connects TRBV5-1 to TRBJ2-5, with a tentative D call TRBD2 (5 bases). The CDR3 covers 15 residues. CDR1 and CDR2 (germline): SGHRS, YFSETQ. V was trimmed by 1 base and J by 2 bases, leaving 12 bases between them. The CDR3 DNA reads TGCGCCAGCAGCTTGTCGAGGGCCGTACAAGAGACCCAGTACTTC. Encoded protein: CASSLSRAVQETQYF.

The chain recombines TRBV6-2 or TRBV6-3 with TRBJ1-1; D call uncertain. Germline CDR1 is MNHEY and CDR2 is SVGEGT. The CDR3 extends over 14 amino acids. Trimming shortened V by 2 bases and J by 0 bases, and 7 bases separated the two germline ends. The CDR3 DNA sequence: TGTGCCAGCAGTTACCTTGGAGTGAACACTGAAGCTTTCTTT. Its translation is CASSYLGVNTEAFF.

This chain uses TRBV4-3 with TRBJ1-4, with 9 bases lining up with TRBD1. The CDR3 runs to 19 residues. V shed 0 bases, J shed 4 bases, and the junction held 12 bases outside the gene matches. Germline lookup yields CDR1 LGHNA and CDR2 YSLEER. CDR3 sequence: CASSQDIQGAPDFNEKLFF. In nucleotides, the CDR3 is TGCGCCAGCAGCCAAGATATACAGGGGGCACCCGACTTTAATGAAAAACTGTTTTTT.

The chain has TRBV9 and TRBJ2-3; 8 nucleotides agree with TRBD2. The J segment lost 4 bases and the V segment lost 0 bases, leaving 10 bases of the junction unmatched. The length of the CDR3 is 17 residues. In germline, CDR1 is SGDLS, CDR2 YYNGEE. This chain's CDR3 is CASSVATGRGASDTQYF. The DNA of the CDR3 is TGTGCCAGCAGCGTAGCTACAGGGCGGGGGGCCTCAGATACGCAGTATTTT. Supplemented by reference TRBV9 and TRBJ2-3, the full variable domain reads DSGVTQTPKHLITATGQRVTLRCSPRSGDLSVYWYQQSLDQGLQFLIQYYNGEERAKGNILERFSAQQFPDLHSELNLSSLELGDSALYFCASSVATGRGASDTQYFGPGTRLTVL.

The V gene is TRBV5-1, the J gene TRBJ1-3; D may be TRBD1 (6 bases). V lost 3 bases, J lost 0 bases, and 19 bases lay in between. CDR1 is SGHRS and CDR2 is YFSETQ in the germline V gene. The CDR3 runs 18 residues. The CDR3 bases are TGCGCCAGCAGCTCCACGGGGACACCTAGATCCTCTGGAAACACCATATATTTT. Protein sequence: CASSSTGTPRSSGNTIYF.